This is a list of T cell receptor beta chains from one sample in a study of blood T cell repertoires in COVID-19. The data were produced by immunoSEQ multiplex PCR, yet TCRdb's version contains in-frame clones alone and is incomplete. The data show more than 250,000 clones, 80% to 90% seen once. Sequencing was performed on PBMCs or T cells enriched from blood (not recorded which). The receptors come from a man between 25 and 39 years old who had recovered from COVID-19. Both conserved end residues are part of each CDR3. D genes are given only for firm matches. Clone size is stated in some rows and not others, as once, few, many or a class when expanded.

V: TRBV30
J: TRBJ2-7
size: -
D: -
DNA: TGTGCCTGGATGCCACAGGGTTTGGGCTACGAGCAGTACTTC
CDR3: CAWMPQGLGYEQYF

V: TRBV20-1
J: TRBJ1-2
size: -
D: -
DNA: TGCAGTGGAGAAGGCTACACCTTC
CDR3: CSGEGYTF

V: TRBV15
J: TRBJ2-5
size: -
D: -
DNA: TGTGCCACCAGCGACAGGGACTCCTCACAAGAGACCCAGTACTTC
CDR3: CATSDRDSSQETQYF

V: TRBV30
J: TRBJ2-1
size: -
D: TRBD2
DNA: TGTGCCTGGAGTGATTTAGCGGGGTGGTTTGTTGAGCAGTTCTTC
CDR3: CAWSDLAGWFVEQFF

V: TRBV24-1
J: TRBJ1-4
size: -
D: -
DNA: TGTGCCACCAGTGATCCGGGGACTAATGAAAAACTGTTTTTT
CDR3: CATSDPGTNEKLFF

V: TRBV7-9
J: TRBJ1-4
size: once
D: -
DNA: TGTGCCAGCAGCCACAGGGTTTTAGGTGAAAAACTGTTTTTT
CDR3: CASSHRVLGEKLFF

V: TRBV5-8
J: TRBJ1-2
size: -
D: TRBD1
DNA: TGTGCCAGCAGCTTCCGGACAGGATACTATGGCTACACCTTC
CDR3: CASSFRTGYYGYTF

V: TRBV5-1
J: TRBJ2-2
size: -
D: -
DNA: TGCGCCAGCAGCCCGACTGGGAACACCGGGGAGCTGTTTTTT
CDR3: CASSPTGNTGELFF

V: TRBV6-6
J: TRBJ2-7
size: few
D: -
DNA: TGTGCCAGCAGGAGGACTGAGCAGTACTTC
CDR3: CASRRTEQYF

V: TRBV20-1
J: TRBJ1-1
size: -
D: -
DNA: TGCAGTGAAGGTGTGGGCAGGGAAGCTTTCTTT
CDR3: CSEGVGREAFF

V: TRBV9
J: TRBJ1-1
size: -
D: -
DNA: TGTGCCAGCAGCGTAGTCCAGGGCCCCGGTGAAGCTTTCTTT
CDR3: CASSVVQGPGEAFF

V: TRBV7-2
J: TRBJ1-2
size: -
D: TRBD1
DNA: TGTGCCAGCAGCTTGGACAGGGGGAGCGGCTACACCTTC
CDR3: CASSLDRGSGYTF

V: TRBV10-3
J: TRBJ2-7
size: few
D: TRBD1
DNA: TGTGCCATCAGTGAGTCGGGACAGGGGGCCGGAGAGCAGTACTTC
CDR3: CAISESGQGAGEQYF

V: TRBV30
J: TRBJ1-4
size: -
D: -
DNA: TGTGCCTGGAGTCGCAGGGGCTCAACTAATGAAAAACTGTTTTTT
CDR3: CAWSRRGSTNEKLFF

V: TRBV5-1
J: TRBJ1-2
size: once
D: -
DNA: TGCGCCAGCAGCACAGGATCGACGGATTATGGCTACACCTTC
CDR3: CASSTGSTDYGYTF

V: TRBV10-3
J: TRBJ1-2
size: -
D: -
DNA: TGTGCCATCAGGATGGGACGATGGGGGGATAACTATGGCTACACCTTC
CDR3: CAIRMGRWGDNYGYTF

V: TRBV7-6
J: TRBJ2-1
size: once
D: TRBD1
DNA: TGTGCCAGCAGCTTACCGACCGGGACAGGGGACTACAATGAGCAGTTCTTC
CDR3: CASSLPTGTGDYNEQFF

V: TRBV5-1
J: TRBJ1-1
size: -
D: TRBD1
DNA: TGCGCCAGCAGCCACCTGGACAGGGGACAAGCTGAAGCTTTCTTT
CDR3: CASSHLDRGQAEAFF

V: TRBV5-4
J: TRBJ2-5
size: -
D: TRBD2
DNA: TGTGCCAGCAGCTTTTTCGGGGGGGGGCCGGAGACCCAGTACTTC
CDR3: CASSFFGGGPETQYF

V: TRBV24-1
J: TRBJ2-1
size: -
D: TRBD1
DNA: TGTGCCACCAGTGAATCACAGGGGGCTCACAATGAGCAGTTCTTC
CDR3: CATSESQGAHNEQFF

V: TRBV5-1
J: TRBJ2-3
size: -
D: -
DNA: TGCGCCAGCAGCTTTCAGGTCCAAATTGCGATGGCAGATACGCAGTATTTT
CDR3: CASSFQVQIAMADTQYF

V: TRBV7-9
J: TRBJ2-2
size: -
D: -
DNA: TGTGCCAGCAGCTCAGATTGGGGGGATGCCACCGGGGAGCTGTTTTTT
CDR3: CASSSDWGDATGELFF

V: TRBV5-8
J: TRBJ1-4
size: -
D: TRBD1
DNA: TGTGCCAGCTACTTTACGACAGGGTCGGCTAATGAAAAACTGTTTTTT
CDR3: CASYFTTGSANEKLFF

V: TRBV24-1
J: TRBJ1-2
size: few
D: TRBD1
DNA: TGTGCCACCAGAGGCGCCTCGGGACAGGGTTACGGCTACACCTTC
CDR3: CATRGASGQGYGYTF

V: TRBV11-3
J: TRBJ2-5
size: -
D: TRBD1
DNA: TGTGCCAGCAGCTTATCTAAGTGGGGACAGGGTCCAGAGACCCAGTACTTC
CDR3: CASSLSKWGQGPETQYF

V: TRBV7-9
J: TRBJ1-1
size: -
D: -
DNA: TGTGCCAGCAGCTTGGGAGGGTTTACTGAAGCTTTCTTT
CDR3: CASSLGGFTEAFF

V: TRBV27
J: TRBJ1-2
size: -
D: -
DNA: TGTGCCAGCAGCCAGGCGGGGGGCTATGGCTACACCTTC
CDR3: CASSQAGGYGYTF

V: TRBV2
J: TRBJ2-6
size: -
D: TRBD1
DNA: TGTGCCAGCAGGGGCGGGACAGGGTATTTTAGCTCTGGGGCCAACGTCCTGACTTTC
CDR3: CASRGGTGYFSSGANVLTF

V: TRBV9
J: TRBJ2-5
size: once
D: -
DNA: TGTGCCAGCAGCGTAGCTACTCAGGGCCGACAAGAGACCCAGTACTTC
CDR3: CASSVATQGRQETQYF

V: TRBV7-3
J: TRBJ2-5
size: -
D: -
DNA: TGTGCCAGCAGCTTAAGTCGTGAAGAGACCCAGTACTTC
CDR3: CASSLSREETQYF

V: TRBV7-8
J: TRBJ2-5
size: -
D: TRBD2
DNA: TGTGCCAGCAGCCGCTCGGCGGGGGGCCCACCAGGAAAGACCCAGTACTTC
CDR3: CASSRSAGGPPGKTQYF

V: TRBV4-2
J: TRBJ1-4
size: -
D: TRBD1
DNA: TGTGCCAGCAGCTCGGGACAGGGAAGATTGGCTAATGAAAAACTGTTTTTT
CDR3: CASSSGQGRLANEKLFF

V: TRBV7-6
J: TRBJ2-1
size: -
D: TRBD2
DNA: TGTGCCAGCAGCGGGACTAGCGGGGGGAACGACGGGCAGTTCTTC
CDR3: CASSGTSGGNDGQFF

V: TRBV5-1
J: TRBJ1-2
size: -
D: -
DNA: TGCGCCAGCACCCGGGAACCCTTCCGGGGCTACACCTTC
CDR3: CASTREPFRGYTF

V: TRBV9
J: TRBJ2-7
size: -
D: -
DNA: TGTGCCAGCAGCGTTCCGGGGGAGCCAGGGCAGTACTTC
CDR3: CASSVPGEPGQYF

V: TRBV3-1/TRBV3-2
J: TRBJ1-1
size: -
D: -
DNA: TGTGCCAGCAGTCGCACACAGGGGAACACTGAAGCTTTCTTT
CDR3: CASSRTQGNTEAFF

V: TRBV9
J: TRBJ1-6
size: -
D: TRBD1
DNA: TGTGCCAGCAGCTCGGGACAGGGTCGGTCCTATAATTCACCCCTCCACTTT
CDR3: CASSSGQGRSYNSPLHF

V: TRBV19
J: TRBJ2-4
size: -
D: TRBD2
DNA: TGTGCCAGTAGTCAGGCGGGGGAGATAAACATTCAGTACTTC
CDR3: CASSQAGEINIQYF

V: TRBV6-1
J: TRBJ2-3
size: -
D: -
DNA: TGTGCCAGCAGTGAAGAAACTGGGGCTTCGCAGTATTTT
CDR3: CASSEETGASQYF

V: TRBV5-1
J: TRBJ2-7
size: -
D: TRBD1
DNA: TGCGCCAGCAACCCCCCCGACAGGGGCTACGAGCAGTACTTC
CDR3: CASNPPDRGYEQYF

V: TRBV19
J: TRBJ1-2
size: -
D: TRBD1
DNA: TGTGCCAGTAGTATACAGACAGGGAATGGCTACACCTTC
CDR3: CASSIQTGNGYTF

V: TRBV12-5
J: TRBJ1-2
size: few
D: -
DNA: TGTGCTAGTGGTCCAAAAACAGGGTCCCCCTATGGCTACACCTTC
CDR3: CASGPKTGSPYGYTF

V: TRBV2
J: TRBJ1-2
size: -
D: TRBD1
DNA: TGTGCCAGCAGTACCGGGACAGGGGGCGGCTACACCTTC
CDR3: CASSTGTGGGYTF

V: TRBV6-5
J: TRBJ1-2
size: -
D: TRBD1
DNA: TGTGCCAGCAGGCCCGCCGGGACAGTGAGCTATGGCTACACCTTC
CDR3: CASRPAGTVSYGYTF

V: TRBV7-8
J: TRBJ2-7
size: -
D: TRBD1
DNA: TGTGCCAGCAGCGCCCGACAGGGGGCAGGGTACGAGCAGTACTTC
CDR3: CASSARQGAGYEQYF

V: TRBV19
J: TRBJ1-4
size: -
D: TRBD1
DNA: TGTGCCAGTAGACGAGACAGGGCGGCTAATGAAAAACTGTTTTTT
CDR3: CASRRDRAANEKLFF

V: TRBV3-1/TRBV3-2
J: TRBJ2-3
size: -
D: -
DNA: TGTGCCAGCAGCCAAGAAGTTCCGGGTTTGGGCACAGATACGCAGTATTTT
CDR3: CASSQEVPGLGTDTQYF

V: TRBV7-9
J: TRBJ2-5
size: -
D: TRBD2
DNA: TGTGCCAGCAGCCTCGGAATAGCGGGGGCTGGGGCCCAGTACTTC
CDR3: CASSLGIAGAGAQYF

V: TRBV4-1
J: TRBJ2-7
size: -
D: TRBD1
DNA: TGCGCCAGCAGCCAACCCGACAGGGTCGGCGAGCAGTACTTC
CDR3: CASSQPDRVGEQYF

V: TRBV6-6
J: TRBJ1-6
size: once
D: TRBD1
DNA: TGTGCCAGCAGTCCAGGACAGGGCGTCAACAATTCACCCCTCCACTTT
CDR3: CASSPGQGVNNSPLHF

V: TRBV5-1
J: TRBJ1-1
size: -
D: -
DNA: TGCGCCAGCAGCTCGGAGGTGGGGGGAACTGAAGCTTTCTTT
CDR3: CASSSEVGGTEAFF

V: TRBV6-2/TRBV6-3
J: TRBJ2-5
size: -
D: TRBD2
DNA: TGTGCCAGCAGTTACCGGGGGATTAAGGGACTAGCGGGGACGGAGACCCAGTACTTC
CDR3: CASSYRGIKGLAGTETQYF